This T cell receptor beta chain emerged from a study of blood T cell repertoires in COVID-19. Study-level information: Samples came from the United States, Italy and Spain, spanning acute and convalescent COVID-19. T cells, B-cell-depleted T cells, or PBMCs supplied cDNA or gDNA.

Methods used by the authors: For nucleated cells, counts were estimated from reference gene primer amplification. The protocol was immunoSEQ multiplex PCR, while the TCRdb copy is restricted to in-frame clones and leaves out a portion. V and J calls plus clone size are reproduced from that table; the DNA served to infer D and trimming. Among 50,000 or so clones, about nine tenths were seen once, and the ten largest hold 5% to 7%. V was pared by 1 base and J by 4 bases, with 4 bases of the junction left unmatched. The CDR3 loop spans 15 amino acids. Germline V CDR1 and CDR2: SGDLS, YYNGEE. Sequencing was carried out using peripheral blood. The sequence derives from a man aged 45-60 years with active COVID-19. The chain joins TRBV9 to TRBJ1-3; 8 bases align to TRBD1. As DNA, the CDR3 is TGTGCCAGCAGCGTACAACAGGGGGGAGGAAACACCATATATTTT. Protein sequence: CASSVQQGGGNTIYF.